This TCR beta chain derives from a study of T cell responses to AZD1222 COVID-19 vaccine (dated by TCRdb to the early 2020s). Background on the whole study: A total of around 240 trial participants underwent TCR sequencing, of whom about 200 had received two doses of AZD1222 and roughly 26 had received two doses of the MenACWY control vaccine. Enrollment into the trials was organized by age into subgroups of 18-55, 56-69 and 70-plus years, and those subgroups contained roughly 150, 30 and 60 TCR-sequenced participants, respectively. Beyond this particular receptor, the publication reports: The 56-69-year group was small, and its depth increase did not reach significance, likely because of low power. Reportedly, close to half of the unique spike-specific TCRs recognized epitopes lying outside the regions that are mutated in the B.1.351 and B.1.1.7 variants. Conclusions about previously exposed vaccinees are limited, since just a handful of AZD1222 recipients were seropositive for SARS-CoV-2 at baseline. After two AZD1222 doses, both the breadth and the depth of spike-specific TCRs were significantly higher than at day 0 and than in MenACWY recipients. Participants were mostly white British, with more females than males. The authors suggested clonal diversity may have been underestimated. Because no samples from the day 14 peak response were available, repertoires could be characterized only after the peak T cell response. The vaccine-associated CD4 TCRs covered the entire spike protein, and the dominant responses fell in regions 160-218 and 743-854.

On this clone itself: Its recognized antigen is unknown. No qualities accompany the bases; no much larger clone lies one base away.

What this sample's time point label stands for: about 28 days (+/-7) after the second vaccine dose. AZD1222 recipients with second doses at about 4 weeks or about 12 weeks were pooled, because spike-specific TCR depth and breadth did not differ between schedules. Vaccinee samples were obtained from the UK trials COV001 and COV002, which included a single-blind randomized controlled phase 2/3 trial of AZD1222 (ChAdOx1 nCoV-19) in healthy adults. For TCRbeta chain sequencing, PBMC samples were collected from trial participants at day 0 and at day 28 after the second dose. CDR3 length: 15 amino acids, cysteine to phenylalanine. CDR3 DNA only is kept here, 45 bases in frame from base 1. Relative to germline, V is 5 bases shorter and J is 3 bases shorter, with 16 bases between their ends. The germline V gene yields SGHVS for CDR1 and FQNEAQ for CDR2. The CDR3 regions of human TCRbeta chains were analyzed by immunosequencing. Processing in the source paper ran as follows. Repertoire TCRs were checked for matches against a reference library of SARS-CoV-2-specific TCRs that had been generated using the MIRA antigen-specificity platform. Breadth was defined as the fraction of unique TCRs that were SARS-CoV-2-associated. Depth was defined as the fraction of total T cells that were SARS-CoV-2-associated. Using the MIRA data, every spike-specific TCR was mapped to the spike region that the TCR reacted to and assigned to either a CD4 or a CD8 class. Log10-transformed breadth and depth values were compared by one-way ANOVA with Sidak's multiple comparisons tests. TCRdb's version of the immuneACCESS table is confined to in-frame rearrangements and falls short of the full clone set. An unresolved V gene accounts for under half of the shortfall where checked; the remainder is of unknown origin. Clone size and V and J calls were adopted from that table, with D and trimming inferred from the DNA. For this sample there are 100,000 to 150,000 clones; around 84% appear just once. The biggest ten clones account for about 27% of the sample.

Material: peripheral blood, obtained 28 days after the second AZD1222 dose. This TCR was recovered from an adult who received the AZD1222 COVID-19 vaccine. The chain joins TRBV7-8 to TRBJ1-2, with no D gene named confidently. At the DNA level, the sequence is TGTGCCAGCAGCAACCCGATTACAATAGACTATGGCTACACCTTC. This encodes CASSNPITIDYGYTF.